The clone carrying this T cell receptor beta chain has only one observation. The treatment was: 15 to 20 received Ad26.COV2.S at low or high dose, single or two shots; a few received placebo; per-sample allocation not given. Day 63 following the first vaccine or placebo injection was when the samples were taken. Generated by immunoSEQ multiplex PCR, the TCRdb table keeps only in-frame clones and is missing some. The table shows some 330,000 clones, with around 90% occurring only once. From germline, CDR1 is GTSNPN and CDR2 SVGIG (reference sequence). The CDR3 length is 12 residues. V shed 4 bases and J shed 5 bases, with 11 bases lying between them. The data belong to a study of Ad26.COV2.S vaccination and SARS-CoV-2 variants.

This clonotype originated in a person aged 18-65 years who received the Ad26.COV2.S COVID-19 vaccine or a placebo. V gene TRBV30 combines with J gene TRBJ2-5; a weak D match, TRBD2 (7 bases). The sequencing used peripheral blood, collected in a trial of Ad26.COV2.S vaccine versus placebo. This CDR3 is CAWTGGGETQYF. CDR3 DNA: TGTGCCTGGACGGGGGGCGGCGAGACCCAGTACTTC.